These T cell receptor beta chains were read from a single sample in a study of blood T cell repertoires in COVID-19. Clones were sequenced by immunoSEQ multiplex PCR, and TCRdb holds only the in-frame ones, with some missing. The sample consists of around 300,000 clones, about 90% of them appearing once. The specimen was PBMCs or T cells enriched from blood (not recorded which). These receptors originate from a woman in her twenties or thirties who had recovered from COVID-19. CDR3s include the opening cysteine and the closing phenylalanine or tryptophan. The D gene is left open where the match is weak. Size tells how often a clone was seen (once, few, many) or the class of an expanded clone, and some rows leave it out.

.,.,TRBJ2-2,TRBV13,CASSSTNTGELFF,TGTGCCAGCAGCTCCACGAACACCGGGGAGCTGTTTTTT
.,.,TRBJ1-3,TRBV7-2,CASSSRTGNTIYF,TGTGCCAGCAGCTCTCGGACAGGAAACACCATATATTTT
.,TRBD1,TRBJ2-1,TRBV6-2/TRBV6-3,CASSLRQGQVYNEQFF,TGTGCCAGCAGTCTTCGACAGGGCCAGGTATACAATGAGCAGTTCTTC
.,.,TRBJ1-2,TRBV10-3,CAISGASSREGGYTF,TGTGCCATCAGTGGGGCTAGCTCCCGAGAAGGTGGCTACACCTTC
.,.,TRBJ1-2,TRBV6-1,CASSERRTAYGYTF,TGTGCCAGCAGTGAAAGGAGGACAGCCTATGGCTACACCTTC
.,TRBD1,TRBJ1-5,TRBV19,CASSGTGTNQPQHF,TGTGCCAGCTCTGGGACAGGGACCAATCAGCCCCAGCATTTT
.,.,TRBJ2-2,TRBV5-1,CASSLPWAPRGELFF,TGCGCCAGCAGCTTGCCCTGGGCCCCAAGGGGGGAGCTGTTTTTT
.,.,TRBJ1-3,TRBV25-1,CASSDSVSGNTIYF,TGTGCCAGCAGTGATTCTGTCTCTGGAAACACCATATATTTT
.,.,TRBJ1-6,TRBV7-2,CASSLRQLNSPLHF,TGTGCCAGCAGCCTACGACAGCTTAATTCACCCCTCCACTTT
.,.,TRBJ2-3,TRBV19,CASRLPRPTSTDTQYF,TGTGCCAGTAGACTGCCCCGCCCTACTAGCACAGATACGCAGTATTTT
once,.,TRBJ2-3,TRBV7-9,CASSPPKVRGHLEDTQYF,TGTGCCAGCAGCCCCCCTAAAGTCCGGGGACACCTGGAAGATACGCAGTATTTT
.,TRBD1,TRBJ1-6,TRBV10-1,CASINRTGYNSPLHF,TGCGCCAGCATTAATAGGACAGGGTATAATTCACCCCTCCACTTT
.,TRBD2,TRBJ2-5,TRBV19,CASSISGGATGTQYF,TGTGCCAGTAGTATCAGCGGGGGGGCGACTGGGACCCAGTACTTC
.,.,TRBJ1-4,TRBV6-5,CASNLDRKLFF,TGTGCCAGCAACCTCGACAGGAAACTGTTTTTT
.,.,TRBJ2-3,TRBV24-1,CATSDPGLRNTDTQYF,TGTGCCACCAGTGACCCCGGACTGAGGAACACAGATACGCAGTATTTT
.,TRBD2,TRBJ2-6,TRBV9,CASSRSRGGSSGANVLTF,TGTGCCAGCAGCCGATCCCGGGGGGGGAGCTCTGGGGCCAACGTCCTGACTTTC
.,TRBD1,TRBJ1-5,TRBV2,CASSPGQGAGQPQHF,TGTGCCAGCAGTCCGGGACAGGGGGCGGGTCAGCCCCAGCATTTT
few,.,TRBJ1-1,TRBV11-1,CASSFSRAPREAFF,TGTGCCAGCAGCTTTTCGCGGGCCCCTCGGGAAGCTTTCTTT
.,.,TRBJ2-3,TRBV11-3,CASSLTGPGTDTQYF,TGTGCCAGCAGCTTAACAGGGCCGGGCACAGATACGCAGTATTTT
.,TRBD2,TRBJ2-5,TRBV11-3,CASSLGTSGQETQYF,TGTGCCAGCAGCTTAGGGACTAGCGGGCAAGAGACCCAGTACTTC
.,.,TRBJ2-2,TRBV18,CASSPTGELFF,TGTGCCAGCTCCCCTACCGGGGAGCTGTTTTTT
.,.,TRBJ1-1,TRBV5-1,CASRLTVNTEAFF,TGCGCCAGCAGATTAACGGTGAACACTGAAGCTTTCTTT
.,.,TRBJ1-1,TRBV11-3,CASSLAAGDTEAFF,TGTGCCAGCAGCTTAGCCGCAGGGGACACTGAAGCTTTCTTT
.,.,TRBJ2-3,TRBV30,CAWTSGLDTQYF,TGTGCCTGGACGTCCGGTTTGGATACGCAGTATTTT
.,TRBD1,TRBJ1-3,TRBV5-1,CASSLGQGPGGTIYF,TGCGCCAGCAGCTTGGGACAGGGGCCCGGTGGCACCATATATTTT
.,TRBD1,TRBJ2-5,TRBV5-4,CASSPTGGETQYF,TGTGCCAGCAGTCCCACAGGGGGAGAGACCCAGTACTTC
.,.,TRBJ2-3,TRBV30,CAWSPAVDTQYF,TGTGCCTGGAGCCCTGCGGTTGATACGCAGTATTTT
few,TRBD1,TRBJ1-2,TRBV5-5,CASTIIPGQQNYGYTF,TGTGCCAGCACCATTATTCCGGGACAGCAAAACTATGGCTACACCTTC
.,TRBD1,TRBJ2-5,TRBV7-9,CASSPRIQGLTETQYF,TGTGCCAGCAGCCCGCGAATACAGGGGTTAACAGAGACCCAGTACTTC
.,.,TRBJ2-3,TRBV5-1,CASSLALYTDTQYF,TGCGCCAGCAGCTTGGCCCTGTACACAGATACGCAGTATTTT
.,.,TRBJ1-2,TRBV5-1,CASRNLLPGNYGYTF,TGCGCCAGCCGTAACCTTTTGCCTGGCAACTATGGCTACACCTTC
few,.,TRBJ2-2,TRBV5-5,CASSLAPGRAGELFF,TGTGCCAGCAGCTTGGCCCCAGGCAGGGCGGGGGAGCTGTTTTTT
.,TRBD2,TRBJ2-3,TRBV3-1/TRBV3-2,CASSRGGGATDTQYF,TGTGCCAGCAGCCGGGGCGGGGGGGCGACAGATACGCAGTATTTT
.,.,TRBJ1-2,TRBV9,CASSAGGPVGYTF,TGTGCCAGCAGCGCTGGAGGGCCAGTGGGCTACACCTTC
.,.,TRBJ2-5,TRBV10-3,CAISDRLGETQYF,TGTGCCATCAGTGACCGACTAGGGGAGACCCAGTACTTC
.,.,TRBJ1-5,TRBV6-4,CASSDSSRGPQHF,TGTGCCAGCAGTGACTCGAGTCGTGGGCCCCAGCATTTT
.,.,TRBJ2-3,TRBV24-1,CATSDPYGGPYLTDTQYF,TGTGCCACCAGTGATCCATACGGGGGTCCCTATCTCACAGATACGCAGTATTTT
.,TRBD2,TRBJ2-5,TRBV6-5,CASIPTGGMETQYF,TGTGCCAGCATCCCGACGGGGGGGATGGAGACCCAGTACTTC
once,.,TRBJ1-1,TRBV7-3,CASSLSRDGTEAFF,TGTGCCAGCAGCTTAAGCAGGGATGGCACTGAAGCTTTCTTT
.,TRBD1,TRBJ2-7,TRBV2,CASSGTGTPYEQYF,TGTGCCAGCAGTGGGACAGGGACCCCCTACGAGCAGTACTTC
.,.,TRBJ1-2,TRBV5-1,CASSLEAPADYGYTF,TGCGCCAGCAGCTTGGAGGCACCGGCGGACTATGGCTACACCTTC
many,TRBD1,TRBJ1-5,TRBV5-6,CASSGGTDPFNQPQHF,TGTGCCAGCAGCGGGGGGACAGACCCGTTCAATCAGCCCCAGCATTTT
few,.,TRBJ1-5,TRBV29-1,CSVLDTGNQPQHF,TGCAGCGTCCTGGACACTGGCAATCAGCCCCAGCATTTT
.,.,TRBJ1-1,TRBV28,CASTGDSRGNTEAFF,TGTGCCAGCACCGGGGATAGTCGAGGGAACACTGAAGCTTTCTTT
.,.,TRBJ2-3,TRBV15,CATSWRGSTTDTQYF,TGTGCCACCAGCTGGAGAGGTTCCACCACAGATACGCAGTATTTT
.,TRBD1,TRBJ1-1,TRBV6-1,CASSEVNRGASEAFF,TGTGCCAGCAGTGAAGTGAACAGGGGGGCTAGTGAAGCTTTCTTT
.,TRBD1,TRBJ1-3,TRBV2,CASSELAGGIRNTIYF,TGTGCCAGCAGTGAATTGGCAGGGGGAATTCGGAACACCATATATTTT
once,.,TRBJ1-2,TRBV19,CASSALLMVLGYTF,TGTGCCAGTAGTGCTCTTTTGATGGTACTTGGCTACACCTTC
.,.,TRBJ1-2,TRBV4-1,CASSRTATGGYTF,TGCGCCAGCAGCCGGACAGCAACCGGCGGCTACACCTTC
.,.,TRBJ1-1,TRBV4-2,CASSQVTGSTEAFF,TGTGCCAGCAGCCAAGTTACAGGGAGCACTGAAGCTTTCTTT
.,.,TRBJ1-1,TRBV25-1,CASSSSLAAFF,TGTGCCAGCAGTTCCAGTCTAGCAGCTTTCTTT
.,TRBD2,TRBJ2-1,TRBV9,CASSVGSSGGFSYNEQFF,TGTGCCAGCAGCGTAGGATCTAGCGGGGGGTTCTCCTACAATGAGCAGTTCTTC
.,.,TRBJ1-1,TRBV7-3,CASSLMGGSNTEAFF,TGTGCCAGCAGCTTAATGGGGGGGTCGAACACTGAAGCTTTCTTT
.,TRBD1,TRBJ2-7,TRBV5-4,CASSGWTGDYSEQYF,TGTGCCAGCAGCGGGTGGACAGGGGATTATAGCGAGCAGTACTTC
.,TRBD1,TRBJ2-2,TRBV11-3,CASSLGQGAGELFF,TGTGCCAGCAGCTTAGGACAGGGAGCCGGGGAGCTGTTTTTT
.,.,TRBJ2-7,TRBV6-2/TRBV6-3,CASSYARAEQYF,TGTGCCAGCAGTTATGCCAGGGCCGAGCAGTACTTC
.,.,TRBJ2-1,TRBV11-2,CASSLGGGSNEQFF,TGTGCCAGCAGCTTAGGGGGGGGCTCCAATGAGCAGTTCTTC
.,.,TRBJ1-4,TRBV7-4,CASSARSTSPNEKLFF,TGTGCCAGCAGCGCCCGTTCGACAAGCCCTAATGAAAAACTGTTTTTT